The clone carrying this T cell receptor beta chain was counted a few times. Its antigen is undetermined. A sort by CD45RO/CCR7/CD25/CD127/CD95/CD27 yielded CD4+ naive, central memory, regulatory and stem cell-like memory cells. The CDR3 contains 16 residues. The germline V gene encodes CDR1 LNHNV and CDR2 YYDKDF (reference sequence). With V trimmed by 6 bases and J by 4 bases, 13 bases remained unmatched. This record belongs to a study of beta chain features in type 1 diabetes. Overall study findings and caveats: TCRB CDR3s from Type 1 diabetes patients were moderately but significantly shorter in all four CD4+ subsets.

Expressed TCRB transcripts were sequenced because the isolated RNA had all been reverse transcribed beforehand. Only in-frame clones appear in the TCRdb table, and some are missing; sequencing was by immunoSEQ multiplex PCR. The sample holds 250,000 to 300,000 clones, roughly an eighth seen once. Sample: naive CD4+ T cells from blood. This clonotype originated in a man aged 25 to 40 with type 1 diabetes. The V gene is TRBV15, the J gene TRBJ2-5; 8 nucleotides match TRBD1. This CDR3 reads CATRDRAMRMGETQYF. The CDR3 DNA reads TGTGCCACCAGGGACAGGGCCATGAGGATGGGAGAGACCCAGTACTTC. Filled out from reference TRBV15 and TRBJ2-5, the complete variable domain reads DAMVIQNPRYQVTQFGKPVTLSCSQTLNHNVMYWYQQKSSQAPKLLFHYYDKDFNNEADTPDNFQSRRPNTSFCFLDIRSPGLGDTAMYLCATRDRAMRMGETQYFGPGTRLLVL.